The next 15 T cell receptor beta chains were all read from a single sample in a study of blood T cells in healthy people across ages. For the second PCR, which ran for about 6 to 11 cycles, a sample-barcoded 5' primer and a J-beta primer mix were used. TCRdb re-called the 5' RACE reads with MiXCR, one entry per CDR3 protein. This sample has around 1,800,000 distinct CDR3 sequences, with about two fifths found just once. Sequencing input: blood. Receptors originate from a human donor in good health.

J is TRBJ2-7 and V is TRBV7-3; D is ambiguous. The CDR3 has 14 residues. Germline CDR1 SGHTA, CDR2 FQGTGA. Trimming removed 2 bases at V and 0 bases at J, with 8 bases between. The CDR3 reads CASSLWGRSYEQYF. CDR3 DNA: TGTGCCAGCAGCTTATGGGGTCGCTCCTACGAGCAGTACTTC. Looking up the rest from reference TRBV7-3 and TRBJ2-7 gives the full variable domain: GAGVSQTPSNKVTEKGKYVELRCDPISGHTALYWYRQSLGQGPEFLIYFQGTGAADDSGLPNDRFFAVRPEGSVSTLKIQRTERGDSAVYLCASSLWGRSYEQYFGPGTRLTVT.

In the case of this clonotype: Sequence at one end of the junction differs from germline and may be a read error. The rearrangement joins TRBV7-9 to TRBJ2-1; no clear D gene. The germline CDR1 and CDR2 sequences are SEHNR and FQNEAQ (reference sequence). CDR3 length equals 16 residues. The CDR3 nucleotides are TGCGCCAGCAGCCCGACGACTGCGGCGTCCTACAATGAGCAGTTCTTC. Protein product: CASSPTTAASYNEQFF.

CDR3 DNA sequence: TGTGCCAGCACCTCGACCGGGACAGGGGGAAGATTTCGCCAAGAGACCCAGTACTTC. Residues: CASTSTGTGGRFRQETQYF. The chain carries TRBV12-3 or TRBV12-4 and TRBJ2-5, with 11 bases fitting TRBD1. CDR3 size: 19 residues. J was trimmed by 1 base and V by 7 bases; bases with no gene match: 17.

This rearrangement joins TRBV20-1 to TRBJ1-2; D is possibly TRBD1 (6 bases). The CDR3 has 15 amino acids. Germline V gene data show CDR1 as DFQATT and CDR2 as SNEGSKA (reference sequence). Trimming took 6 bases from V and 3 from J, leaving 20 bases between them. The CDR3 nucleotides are TGCAGTGCACGAGATAGGGGGGGGATGTACTATGGCTACACCTTC. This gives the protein CSARDRGGMYYGYTF.

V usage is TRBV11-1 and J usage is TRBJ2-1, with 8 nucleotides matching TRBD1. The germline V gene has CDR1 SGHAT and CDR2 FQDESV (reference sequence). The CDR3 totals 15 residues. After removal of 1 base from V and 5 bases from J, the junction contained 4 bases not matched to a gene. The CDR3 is CASSLVGQGNNEQFF. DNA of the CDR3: TGTGCCAGCAGCTTAGTTGGACAGGGTAACAATGAGCAGTTCTTC.

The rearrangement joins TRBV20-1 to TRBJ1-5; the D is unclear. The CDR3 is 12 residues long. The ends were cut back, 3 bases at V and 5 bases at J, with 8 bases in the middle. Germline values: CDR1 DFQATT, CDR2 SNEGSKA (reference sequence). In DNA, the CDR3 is TGCAGTGCTAGTGTCTTGGATCAGCCCCAGCATTTT. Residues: CSASVLDQPQHF.

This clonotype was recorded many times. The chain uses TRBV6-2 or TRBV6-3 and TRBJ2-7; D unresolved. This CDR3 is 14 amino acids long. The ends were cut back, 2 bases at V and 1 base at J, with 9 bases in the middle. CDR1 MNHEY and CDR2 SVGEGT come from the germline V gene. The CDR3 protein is CASSYESGSYEQYF. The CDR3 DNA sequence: TGTGCCAGCAGTTACGAATCCGGGTCCTACGAGCAGTACTTC.

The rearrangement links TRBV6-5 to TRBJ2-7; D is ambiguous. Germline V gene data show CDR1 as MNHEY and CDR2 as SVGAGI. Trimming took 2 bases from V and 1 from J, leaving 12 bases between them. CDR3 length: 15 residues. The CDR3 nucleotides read TGTGCCAGCAGTTACGCCGGGCCCCCATCCTACGAGCAGTACTTC. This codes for CASSYAGPPSYEQYF.

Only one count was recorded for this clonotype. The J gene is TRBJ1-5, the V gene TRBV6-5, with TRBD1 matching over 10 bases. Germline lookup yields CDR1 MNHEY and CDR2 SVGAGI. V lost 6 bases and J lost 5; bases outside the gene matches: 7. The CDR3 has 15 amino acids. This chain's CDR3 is CASSRGQGGDQPQHF. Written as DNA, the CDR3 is TGTGCCAGCAGCCGCGGACAGGGGGGCGATCAGCCCCAGCATTTT.

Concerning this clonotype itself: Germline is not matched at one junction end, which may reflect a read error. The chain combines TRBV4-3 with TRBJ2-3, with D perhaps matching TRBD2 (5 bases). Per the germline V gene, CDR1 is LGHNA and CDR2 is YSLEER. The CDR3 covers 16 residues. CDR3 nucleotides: TGCGCTAGCAGCCGAGTAGTAAAGCGGAGCACAGATACGCAGTATTTT. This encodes CASSRVVKRSTDTQYF.

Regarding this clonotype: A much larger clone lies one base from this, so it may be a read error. The CDR3 reads CASSLGVSEKYF. Here the CDR3 DNA reads TGTGCCAGCAGCCTGGGGGTCTCGGAGAAGTACTTC. This rearrangement joins TRBV7-8 to TRBJ2-4; D possibly matches TRBD1 or TRBD2 (5 bases each). The CDR3 totals 12 residues. V lost 5 bases and J lost 14, with 16 bases in between. CDR1 and CDR2 from the germline V gene are SGHVS and FQNEAQ.

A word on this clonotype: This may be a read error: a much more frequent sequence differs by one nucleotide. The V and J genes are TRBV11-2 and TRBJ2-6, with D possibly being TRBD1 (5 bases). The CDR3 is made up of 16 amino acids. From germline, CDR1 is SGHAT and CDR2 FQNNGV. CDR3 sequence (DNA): TGTGCCAGCAGCTCAGAACAAGGGGCTGGGGCCAACGTCCGGACTTTC. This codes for CASSSEQGAGANVRTF.

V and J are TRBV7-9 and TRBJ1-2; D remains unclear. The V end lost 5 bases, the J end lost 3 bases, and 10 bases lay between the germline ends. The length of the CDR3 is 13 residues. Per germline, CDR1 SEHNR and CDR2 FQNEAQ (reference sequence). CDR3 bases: TGTGCCAGCAGCCATCAAATGGACTATGGCTACACCTTC. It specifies CASSHQMDYGYTF.

The CDR3 protein is CSASRHTDTQYF. In DNA, the CDR3 is TGCAGTGCTAGCCGTCACACAGATACGCAGTATTTT. The chain is built from TRBV20-1 and TRBJ2-3; no clear D. The germline gives CDR1 DFQATT, CDR2 SNEGSKA (reference sequence). The CDR3 has 12 amino acids. Trimming removed 3 bases at V and 2 bases at J, with 6 bases between.

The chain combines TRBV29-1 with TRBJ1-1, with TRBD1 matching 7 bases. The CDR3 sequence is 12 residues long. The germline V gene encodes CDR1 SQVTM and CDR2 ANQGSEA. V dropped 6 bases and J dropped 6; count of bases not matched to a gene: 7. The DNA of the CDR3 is TGCAGCGTGGACGCCGGACAGGCTGAAGCTTTCTTT. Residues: CSVDAGQAEAFF. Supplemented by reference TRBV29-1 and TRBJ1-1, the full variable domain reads SAVISQKPSRDICQRGTSLTIQCQVDSQVTMMFWYRQQPGQSLTLIATANQGSEATYESGFVIDKFPISRPNLTFSTLTVSNMSPEDSSIYLCSVDAGQAEAFFGQGTRLTVV.